This T cell receptor beta chain came from a study of Ad26.COV2.S vaccination and SARS-CoV-2 variants. For this clone: Its target is not known.

Trimming stripped 0 bases from V and 7 bases from J, with 12 bases between. This CDR3 has 14 residues. Germline lookup yields CDR1 SGHDN and CDR2 FVKESK. The treatment here: around 19 received Ad26.COV2.S at low or high dose, single or two shots; several received placebo; per-sample allocation not given. Collection of samples fell on day 63 after the first vaccine or placebo injection. Findings and limits, study-wide: Measurements of TCR breadth and depth may have given underestimates of the total T cell responses. Placebo and vaccine recipients had non-spike TCR breadth that was similar.

The table came from immunoSEQ multiplex PCR; TCRdb's copy has only in-frame clones and leaves some out. This table holds about 680,000 clones, more than 70% found once. Material: peripheral blood, obtained in a trial of Ad26.COV2.S vaccine versus placebo. This chain links TRBV14 with TRBJ2-5; the D call may be TRBD1 or TRBD2 (6 bases each). The receptor comes from a person between 18 and 65 years old who received the Ad26.COV2.S COVID-19 vaccine or a placebo. The CDR3 loop is CASSQDTGAGTQYF. CDR3 nucleotides: TGTGCCAGCAGCCAAGATACGGGGGCTGGGACCCAGTACTTC.